These 9 T cell receptor beta chains were all obtained from the same sample, sequenced in a study of identical twins. MiXCR, run by TCRdb on the 5' RACE reads, gives a single entry per CDR3 protein. The repertoire holds 750,000 to 950,000 distinct CDR3 sequences, with around an eighth as singletons. The sample was also reused in another study, on yellow fever vaccine responses in identical twins.

The material sequenced was PBMCs. The source is a woman aged 18 to 35 in good health.

The rearrangement uses TRBV6-2 or TRBV6-3 and TRBJ2-5; TRBD2 matches 15 bases. V was pared by 0 bases and J by 2 bases, with 7 bases of the junction left unmatched. This CDR3 is built from 19 residues. Germline V lookup: CDR1 MNHEY, CDR2 SVGEGT. The CDR3 sequence is CASSYSRGLAGGLQETQYF. CDR3 DNA: TGTGCCAGCAGTTACTCGAGGGGACTAGCGGGGGGTCTGCAAGAGACCCAGTACTTC.

There are many counts of this clonotype. The rearrangement uses TRBV20-1 and TRBJ1-1, with D uncertain. CDR1 and CDR2 from the germline V gene are DFQATT and SNEGSKA (reference sequence). Trimming took off 1 base at V and 1 base at J, with 4 bases between the two ends. The CDR3 length is 12 residues. This chain's CDR3 is CSARVPNTEAFF. CDR3 nucleotides: TGCAGTGCTAGAGTCCCGAACACTGAAGCTTTCTTT.

The chain recombines TRBV7-9 with TRBJ2-2; no reliable D call. Between the trimmed V and J ends, which lost 1 base and 3 bases, there was a span of 12 bases. The germline V gene has CDR1 SEHNR and CDR2 FQNEAQ (reference sequence). The CDR3 is 16 amino acids. In nucleotides, the CDR3 is TGTGCCAGCAGCTTAGATTTAGGGCCCGACACCGGGGAGCTGTTTTTT. This encodes CASSLDLGPDTGELFF. Full variable domain (missing parts from reference TRBV7-9 and TRBJ2-2): DTGVSQNPRHKITKRGQNVTFRCDPISEHNRLYWYRQTLGQGPEFLTYFQNEAQLEKSRLLSDRFSAERPKGSFSTLEIQRTEQGDSAMYLCASSLDLGPDTGELFFGEGSRLTVL.

The chain joins TRBV7-2 to TRBJ2-4, with D perhaps TRBD2 (5 bases). The CDR3 is 17 amino acids. Germline V lookup: CDR1 SGHTA, CDR2 FQGNSA. Between the trimmed V and J ends, which lost 1 base and 1 base, there was a span of 14 bases. CDR3 sequence reads: CASSLGPGSLAKNIQYF. As DNA, the CDR3 is TGTGCCAGCAGCTTAGGGCCGGGGAGTTTGGCCAAAAACATTCAGTACTTC.

This clonotype came up a few times. The chain couples TRBV21-1 to TRBJ2-5; the table's TRBD2 call for D was not verified on the DNA. TRBV21-1 represents a pseudogene. This CDR3 has 22 amino acids. DNA for the CDR3: TGTGCCAGCAGCAAAGAGGAGTGTGGCACGGGGGCTAGCGGGGGGATGAAAGAGACCCAGTACTTC. It encodes CASSKEECGTGASGGMKETQYF.

This clonotype came up many times. V usage is TRBV12-3 or TRBV12-4 and J usage is TRBJ2-1; D remains unclear. The CDR3 runs 15 residues. V lost 5 bases and J 0 bases, leaving 11 bases between the germline ends. CDR3 DNA: TGTGCCAGCAGTCGTTCGTGGAGCTCCTACAATGAGCAGTTCTTC. Its translation: CASSRSWSSYNEQFF.

The J gene is TRBJ1-6, the V gene TRBV28; D may be TRBD1 (5 bases). This CDR3 region has 15 residues. Germline lookup yields CDR1 MDHEN and CDR2 SYDVKM. Trimming shortened V by 6 bases and J by 4 bases, and 13 bases separated the two germline ends. CDR3 sequence: CASSSTRGYNSPLHF. The CDR3 DNA reads TGTGCCAGCAGCTCGACTCGGGGGTATAATTCACCCCTCCACTTT. The full variable domain, with the rest looked up from reference TRBV28 and TRBJ1-6, is DVKVTQSSRYLVKRTGEKVFLECVQDMDHENMFWYRQDPGLGLRLIYFSYDVKMKEKGDIPEGYSVSREKKERFSLILESASTNQTSMYLCASSSTRGYNSPLHFGNGTRLTVT.

This clonotype was recorded a few times. The chain has TRBV2 and TRBJ1-1; D perhaps matches TRBD1 (5 bases). The germline V and J ends were trimmed by 7 bases and 4 bases, with 16 bases remaining between them. In germline, CDR1 is SNHLY, CDR2 FYNNEI. CDR3 size: 14 residues. The CDR3 loop is CASTPYMGGTEAFF. CDR3 in DNA: TGTGCCAGCACCCCATATATGGGGGGCACTGAAGCTTTCTTT.

This clonotype was observed a few times. The chain joins TRBV27 to TRBJ1-3, with no clear D. V was trimmed by 0 bases and J by 2 bases, leaving 5 bases between them. This CDR3 is 14 amino acids long. Germline lookup yields CDR1 MNHEY and CDR2 SMNVEV (reference sequence). CDR3 DNA sequence: TGTGCCAGCAGTTTATCGACGGCTGGAAACACCATATATTTT. Encoded protein: CASSLSTAGNTIYF.